This TCR beta chain was documented in a study of shared clonotypes between healthy human individuals. Turning to the study itself: Three plates were used per donor for CD4 naive, three for CD4 memory, two for CD8 naive and one for CD8 memory. Study conclusions and caveats: Approximately 5.1% was the fraction of naive CD4 clonotypes found shared across several donors. What naive subsets generally showed was a larger estimated richness than memory subsets showed.

Splitting the CD4+ cells yielded a CD45RA+ naive subset and a CD45RA-negative memory subset. V dropped 4 bases and J dropped 5; count of bases not matched to a gene: 5. In germline, CDR1 is SQVTM, CDR2 ANQGSEA. The CDR3 runs 13 residues. This clone was counted between two and nine times. Its antigen is as yet unknown. TCRdb's table, derived via immunoSEQ multiplex PCR, lists solely in-frame clones and lacks some. The sample holds over 1.4 million clones, roughly 96% seen once. V usage is TRBV29-1 and J usage is TRBJ2-1; 7 bases line up with TRBD2. Sequencing was performed on naive CD4+ T cells sorted from blood. Subset specified: CD45RA+ positively selected. This clonotype was obtained from a man aged 25-40 years in good health. The CDR3 DNA reads TGCAGCGTTGCAGGGAGGGCCCACAATGAGCAGTTCTTC. Translation gives CSVAGRAHNEQFF.